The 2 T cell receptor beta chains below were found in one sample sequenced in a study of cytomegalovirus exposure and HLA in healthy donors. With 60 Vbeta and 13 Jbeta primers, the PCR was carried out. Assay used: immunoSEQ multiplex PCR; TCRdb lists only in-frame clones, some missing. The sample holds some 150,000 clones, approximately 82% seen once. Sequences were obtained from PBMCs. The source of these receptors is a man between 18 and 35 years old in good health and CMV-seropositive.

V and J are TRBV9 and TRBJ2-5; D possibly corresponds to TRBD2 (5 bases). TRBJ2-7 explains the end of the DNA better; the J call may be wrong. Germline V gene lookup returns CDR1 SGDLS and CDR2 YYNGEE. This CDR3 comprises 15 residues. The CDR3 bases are TGTGCCAGCAGCGTAGATCTGGACTCAAGCTACGAGCAGTACTTC. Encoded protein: CASSVDLDSSYEQYF.

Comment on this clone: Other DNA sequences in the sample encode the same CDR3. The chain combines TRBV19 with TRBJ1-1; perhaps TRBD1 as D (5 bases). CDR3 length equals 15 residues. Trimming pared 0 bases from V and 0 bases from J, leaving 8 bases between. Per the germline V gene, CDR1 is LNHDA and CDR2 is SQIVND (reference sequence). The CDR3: CASSIDGRVNTEAFF. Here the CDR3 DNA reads TGTGCCAGTAGTATAGACGGCAGGGTGAACACTGAAGCTTTCTTT. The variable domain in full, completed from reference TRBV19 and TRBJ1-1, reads DGGITQSPKYLFRKEGQNVTLSCEQNLNHDAMYWYRQDPGQGLRLIYYSQIVNDFQKGDIAEGYSVSREKKESFPLTVTSAQKNPTAFYLCASSIDGRVNTEAFFGQGTRLTVV.